Presented here are 23 T cell receptor beta chains from one specimen sequenced in a study of T-cell reconstitution after alpha-beta-depleted transplantation in children. For TCRbeta, the library was prepared with unique molecular identifiers. In TCRdb, the PCR reads were re-called with MiXCR into one record per CDR3 protein. The data show around 100,000 distinct CDR3 sequences, with 10% to 13% seen just once and 30% to 35% held by the top ten. The sample was PBMCs, taken before TCRalphabeta/CD19-depleted stem cell transplant. These receptors were taken from a boy between 2 and 15 years old with acute lymphoblastic leukemia, due to receive a stem cell transplant.

Ten or more counts support this clonotype. The chain uses TRBV5-1 and TRBJ2-4; 11 bases are a match to TRBD2. The CDR3 extends over 18 amino acids. V shed 4 bases, J shed 1 base, and the junction held 10 bases outside the gene matches. Germline loops: CDR1 SGHRS, CDR2 YFSETQ. CDR3 amino acids: CASSPGLADPGAKNIQYF. For the CDR3, the DNA is TGCGCCAGCAGCCCGGGACTAGCGGACCCGGGGGCCAAAAACATTCAGTACTTC.

This clonotype was seen at least ten times. The chain recombines TRBV7-3 with TRBJ2-3; D perhaps matches TRBD2 (5 bases). Trimming removed 2 bases at V and 6 bases at J, with 9 bases between. The length of the CDR3 is 13 residues. Germline values: CDR1 SGHTA, CDR2 FQGTGA. This CDR3 is CASSLGRGDTQYF. CDR3 in DNA: TGTGCCAGCAGCTTAGGACGAGGGGATACGCAGTATTTT.

V usage is TRBV6-6 and J usage is TRBJ1-3, with D perhaps TRBD1 (6 bases). V was trimmed by 5 bases and J by 4 bases, leaving 6 bases between them. The germline V gene has CDR1 MNHNY and CDR2 SVGAGI (reference sequence). CDR3 length equals 12 residues. CDR3 in amino acids: CASSDRGNTIYF. CDR3 DNA: TGTGCCAGCAGTGACAGGGGAAACACCATATATTTT.

This sequence joins TRBV7-8 and TRBJ1-5; D is undetermined. Germline lookup yields CDR1 SGHVS and CDR2 FQNEAQ. The CDR3 is 14 residues long. V shed 4 bases and J shed 6 bases, with 13 bases lying between them. The CDR3 reads CASSSSGPGQPQHF. CDR3 sequence (DNA): TGTGCCAGCAGCTCCAGCGGCCCCGGTCAGCCCCAGCATTTT.

This clonotype has a count of ten or more. CDR3 in amino acids: CSARDQGYGELFF. The CDR3 bases are TGCAGTGCTAGAGATCAAGGGTACGGGGAGCTGTTTTTT. V and J are TRBV20-1 and TRBJ2-2; D gene ambiguous. Trimming removed 0 bases at V and 7 bases at J, with 9 bases between. Germline loops: CDR1 DFQATT, CDR2 SNEGSKA (reference sequence). The CDR3 is 13 amino acids.

The genes are TRBV7-2 and TRBJ2-2; D is unclear. Germline-derived CDR1 and CDR2 are SGHTA and FQGNSA. V was clipped by 2 bases and J by 1 base, with 5 bases between them. The CDR3 spans 14 residues. CDR3 sequence reads: CASSLIENTGELFF. CDR3 bases: TGTGCCAGCAGCTTAATTGAGAACACCGGGGAGCTGTTTTTT. The variable domain in full, with the rest retrieved from reference TRBV7-2 and TRBJ2-2, is GAGVSQSPSNKVTEKGKDVELRCDPISGHTALYWYRQSLGQGLEFLIYFQGNSAPDKSGLPSDRFSAERTGGSVSTLTIQRTQQEDSAVYLCASSLIENTGELFFGEGSRLTVL.

This clonotype was detected only a few times. In DNA form, the CDR3 reads TGTGCCAGCGGGGGGAGGGGGGGCGCAGATACGCAGTATTTT. Translated, it gives CASGGRGGADTQYF. V gene TRBV7-2 combines with J gene TRBJ2-3; D possibly corresponds to TRBD2 (7 bases). CDR1 SGHTA and CDR2 FQGNSA come from the germline V gene. The V end was cut by 8 bases, the J end by 4 bases, with 16 bases between. This CDR3 has 14 amino acids. The complete variable domain, with remaining parts taken from reference TRBV7-2 and TRBJ2-3, reads GAGVSQSPSNKVTEKGKDVELRCDPISGHTALYWYRQSLGQGLEFLIYFQGNSAPDKSGLPSDRFSAERTGGSVSTLTIQRTQQEDSAVYLCASGGRGGADTQYFGPGTRLTVL.

In its sample, this clonotype was seen a few times. This sequence joins TRBV20-1 and TRBJ2-7; perhaps TRBD1 as D (5 bases). The CDR3 length is 15 residues. V was pared by 0 bases and J by 4 bases, with 16 bases between. Germline CDR1 reads DFQATT; CDR2 reads SNEGSKA (reference sequence). The chain's CDR3 is CSARDSSRKGYEQYF. CDR3 coding DNA: TGCAGTGCTAGAGATAGTAGCAGGAAGGGGTACGAGCAGTACTTC.

This chain joins TRBV5-5 and TRBJ2-1; TRBD1 matches 9 bases. The CDR3 sequence is 16 residues long. V was pared by 4 bases and J by 3 bases, with 8 bases of the junction left unmatched. Germline lookup yields CDR1 SGHKS and CDR2 YYEKEE (reference sequence). In nucleotides, the CDR3 is TGTGCCAGCAGCCGCGAACCGACAGGGGGCTACAATGAGCAGTTCTTC. Residues: CASSREPTGGYNEQFF. Filled out from reference TRBV5-5 and TRBJ2-1, the complete variable domain reads DAGVTQSPTHLIKTRGQQVTLRCSPISGHKSVSWYQQVLGQGPQFIFQYYEKEERGRGNFPDRFSARQFPNYSSELNVNALLLGDSALYLCASSREPTGGYNEQFFGPGTRLTVL.

This clonotype was recorded many times. As DNA, the CDR3 is TGTGCCAGCAGCCCCTGGACCACCTACAATGAGCAGTTCTTC. It is translated as CASSPWTTYNEQFF. The chain combines TRBV5-5 with TRBJ2-1; no reliable D call. Per germline, CDR1 SGHKS and CDR2 YYEKEE (reference sequence). Trimming cost V 4 bases and J 2 bases, with 10 bases left between them. The CDR3 has 14 residues.

This clonotype was detected ten times or more. The chain couples TRBV20-1 to TRBJ2-3, with 9 bases matching TRBD2. Germline V gene data show CDR1 as DFQATT and CDR2 as SNEGSKA (reference sequence). The CDR3 extends over 14 amino acids. The junction had 6 bases not matched to a gene; V was cut back by 6 bases and J by 2 bases. CDR3 DNA sequence: TGCAGTGCCCCACTAGCGGGCCTCACAGATACGCAGTATTTT. It codes for CSAPLAGLTDTQYF.

This clonotype appeared many times. This sequence joins TRBV20-1 and TRBJ2-1, with 7 bases that match TRBD2. This CDR3 spans 14 amino acids. Germline V gene lookup returns CDR1 DFQATT and CDR2 SNEGSKA (reference sequence). Unmatched junction bases numbered 10, after V lost 6 bases and J lost 5 bases. CDR3 sequence: CSAAGRGIHNEQFF. The CDR3 region has the DNA TGCAGTGCGGCGGGGAGGGGAATCCACAATGAGCAGTTCTTC.

This clonotype came up a few times. V and J are TRBV4-2 and TRBJ2-2, with TRBD2 as a possible D gene (5 bases). Trimming pared 0 bases from V and 3 bases from J, leaving 11 bases between. The CDR3 is 16 residues long. CDR1 and CDR2 from the germline V gene are LGHNA and YNFKEQ. CDR3 nucleotide sequence: TGTGCCAGCAGCCAAGATGCGGGCCTTTACACCGGGGAGCTGTTTTTT. This codes for CASSQDAGLYTGELFF.

This CDR3 reads CAWSVGGATNEKLFF. The CDR3 DNA reads as TGTGCCTGGAGTGTAGGGGGAGCAACTAATGAAAAACTGTTTTTT. V usage is TRBV30 and J usage is TRBJ1-4; possibly TRBD1 for D (6 bases). In germline, CDR1 is GTSNPN, CDR2 SVGIG (reference sequence). CDR3 size: 15 residues. The V gene lost 0 bases and the J gene lost 0 bases, with 8 bases spanning the gap.

This chain joins TRBV20-1 and TRBJ2-5, with 7 bases that match TRBD2. The V gene's germline CDR1 is DFQATT and CDR2 SNEGSKA (reference sequence). The length of the CDR3 is 13 residues. With V trimmed by 3 bases and J by 5 bases, 6 bases remained unmatched. CDR3 protein: CSARGGFSETQYF. DNA of the CDR3: TGCAGTGCTAGGGGGGGGTTCTCGGAGACCCAGTACTTC.

This clonotype was observed many times. The chain employs TRBV3-1 and TRBJ2-7, with D maybe TRBD2 (6 bases). This CDR3 contains 11 residues. Germline values: CDR1 LGHDT, CDR2 YNNKEL (reference sequence). With 8 bases removed from V and 3 bases from J, the gap between germline ends came to 8 bases. In DNA, the CDR3 is TGTGCCAGCGCGGGGAACTACGAGCAGTACTTC. This translates into CASAGNYEQYF.

V gene TRBV28 combines with J gene TRBJ1-5; D is unclear. CDR1 MDHEN and CDR2 SYDVKM come from the germline V gene. The CDR3 covers 16 residues. V lost 2 bases, J lost 0 bases, and 11 bases lay in between. The CDR3 region has the DNA TGTGCCAGCAGTTTAGTTGGACGTTATAGCAATCAGCCCCAGCATTTT. It translates to CASSLVGRYSNQPQHF.

The genes are TRBV5-1 and TRBJ2-7; 8 bases match TRBD2. CDR1 and CDR2 (germline): SGHRS, YFSETQ. The ends lost 4 bases at V and 5 bases at J; junction bases unmatched: 8. The CDR3 is 14 amino acids. The CDR3 is CASSRTGGDDEQYF. CDR3 sequence (DNA): TGCGCCAGCAGCCGGACGGGAGGGGACGACGAGCAGTACTTC.

This clonotype was recorded a few times. The V and J genes are TRBV12-3 or TRBV12-4 and TRBJ2-7, with TRBD1 as a possible D gene (6 bases). The CDR3 has 16 amino acids. V lost 3 bases and J 2 bases, leaving 17 bases between the germline ends. CDR3 residues: CASSLFLGAMAYEQYF. The DNA for the CDR3 is TGTGCCAGCAGTTTGTTTTTGGGGGCGATGGCCTACGAGCAGTACTTC.

The rearrangement joins TRBV27 to TRBJ2-7; 12 positions agree with TRBD2. CDR1 and CDR2 (germline): MNHEY, SMNVEV (reference sequence). J lost 1 base, V lost 8 bases, and 18 bases had no gene match. This CDR3 region has 19 residues. CDR3 residues: CASRHDGLAGGPKSYEQYF. CDR3 nucleotides: TGTGCCAGCCGTCACGACGGGCTAGCGGGAGGGCCTAAGTCCTACGAGCAGTACTTC.

In its sample, this clonotype was seen a few times. The chain combines TRBV20-1 with TRBJ2-1; D possibly matches TRBD1 or TRBD2 (6 bases each). From germline, CDR1 is DFQATT and CDR2 SNEGSKA (reference sequence). The ends were cut back, 3 bases at V and 7 bases at J, with 13 bases in the middle. This CDR3 has 13 amino acids. The CDR3 nucleotides read TGCAGTGCTAGCCTGGGGGGCCTAAATGAGCAGTTCTTC. Its translation: CSASLGGLNEQFF.

CDR3 DNA sequence: TGCAGTGCTAGAGAACTAGCGGCCTCCTACGAGCAGTACTTC. Translation: CSARELAASYEQYF. The chain links TRBV20-1 to TRBJ2-7, with 8 bases identical to TRBD2. Per the germline V gene, CDR1 is DFQATT and CDR2 is SNEGSKA (reference sequence). The junction had 1 base not matched to a gene; V was cut back by 0 bases and J by 0 bases. The CDR3 spans 14 residues.

This clonotype was picked up a small number of times. CDR3 sequence: CASSVTGGRADTQYF. The DNA of the CDR3 is TGTGCCAGCAGTGTCACGGGGGGCAGGGCAGATACGCAGTATTTT. The genes are TRBV25-1 and TRBJ2-3, with D maybe TRBD2 (7 bases). V lost 4 bases and J 4 bases, leaving 15 bases between the germline ends. The CDR3 has 15 residues. Per the germline V gene, CDR1 is MGHDK and CDR2 is SYGVNS.